The 28 T cell receptor beta chains listed next were all sequenced from one sample in a study of cytomegalovirus exposure and HLA in healthy donors. PCR used 60 Vbeta primers and 13 Jbeta primers. Profiled with immunoSEQ multiplex PCR; TCRdb holds only in-frame clones, not every one. The sample lists some 180,000 clones, roughly 12% occurring once. Material for sequencing was PBMCs. The origin of the receptors is a man between 45 and 60 years old in good health and CMV-seropositive.

The chain has TRBV13 and TRBJ1-2, with D possibly being TRBD1 (6 bases). Trimming took 1 base from V and 4 from J, leaving 13 bases between them. CDR1 and CDR2 (germline): PRHDT, FYEKMQ (reference sequence). This CDR3 is 15 amino acids long. The chain's CDR3 is CASSLVGGEGYGYTF. As DNA, the CDR3 is TGTGCCAGCAGCTTAGTAGGGGGGGAAGGCTATGGCTACACCTTC.

In this sample, this clone turned up a few times. The chain carries TRBV4-1 and TRBJ1-3, with 8 positions matching TRBD1. The CDR3 runs 17 residues. Germline lookup yields CDR1 MGHRA and CDR2 YSYEKL. V dropped 3 bases and J dropped 3; count of bases not matched to a gene: 10. The CDR3 here is CASSHHSDRDGGNTIYF. The CDR3 region has the DNA TGCGCCAGCAGCCATCATTCGGACAGGGACGGTGGAAACACCATATATTTT.

The CDR3 spells CASLLGQGAGTQYF. CDR3 DNA: TGTGCCAGCCTTTTGGGACAGGGGGCCGGGACCCAGTACTTC. The chain couples TRBV7-2 to TRBJ2-5; 12 nucleotides line up with TRBD1. The junction had 8 bases not matched to a gene; V was cut back by 8 bases and J by 7 bases. Germline CDR1 SGHTA, CDR2 FQGNSA. The CDR3 contains 14 residues.

The chain has TRBV9 and TRBJ1-2; 7 positions match TRBD1. V gave up 5 bases and J gave up 2 bases; unmatched junction bases: 0. Germline CDR1 SGDLS, CDR2 YYNGEE. CDR3 length: 12 amino acids. The CDR3 sequence: CASRTGNYGYTF. CDR3 DNA sequence: TGTGCCAGCAGGACAGGGAACTATGGCTACACCTTC.

The chain couples TRBV19 to TRBJ1-1; D gene ambiguous. V dropped 6 bases and J dropped 3 bases, with 20 bases sitting between them. The CDR3 sequence is 16 residues long. CDR1 and CDR2 from the germline V gene are LNHDA and SQIVND (reference sequence). CDR3 DNA: TGTGCCAGTAGACCGGATGGGAGTGGATGGGACACTGAAGCTTTCTTT. Encoded protein: CASRPDGSGWDTEAFF. The full variable domain, rest sourced from reference TRBV19 and TRBJ1-1, is DGGITQSPKYLFRKEGQNVTLSCEQNLNHDAMYWYRQDPGQGLRLIYYSQIVNDFQKGDIAEGYSVSREKKESFPLTVTSAQKNPTAFYLCASRPDGSGWDTEAFFGQGTRLTVV.

This clone was seen a few times. The DNA for the CDR3 is TGTGCCAGCAGCCCCCGGACAGAGAACACTGAAGCTTTCTTT. It yields the protein CASSPRTENTEAFF. The chain recombines TRBV9 with TRBJ1-1; the D gene is possibly TRBD1 (6 bases). V lost 4 bases, J lost 1 base, and 11 bases lay in between. From germline, CDR1 is SGDLS and CDR2 YYNGEE. The CDR3 is 14 residues long.

This clone came up a few times. The gene calls are TRBV19 and TRBJ1-3; no clear D. The CDR3 contains 16 residues. Trimming removed 5 bases from V and 2 bases from J, with 16 bases in between. Germline V CDR1 and CDR2: LNHDA, SQIVND (reference sequence). The CDR3 sequence: CASSVLGEGTGNTIYF. The CDR3 DNA reads as TGTGCCAGTAGTGTCCTCGGAGAGGGTACTGGAAACACCATATATTTT. Supplemented by reference TRBV19 and TRBJ1-3, the full variable domain reads DGGITQSPKYLFRKEGQNVTLSCEQNLNHDAMYWYRQDPGQGLRLIYYSQIVNDFQKGDIAEGYSVSREKKESFPLTVTSAQKNPTAFYLCASSVLGEGTGNTIYFGEGSWLTVV.

This clone was found a few times. The chain combines TRBV6-6 with TRBJ1-3; D possibly corresponds to TRBD1 (5 bases). The CDR3 spans 16 residues. The germline CDR1 and CDR2 sequences are MNHNY and SVGAGI (reference sequence). The V gene lost 0 bases and the J gene lost 1 base, with 10 bases spanning the gap. CDR3 sequence (DNA): TGTGCCAGCAGTTACTCTCTGGGGCGGTCTGGAAACACCATATATTTT. It specifies CASSYSLGRSGNTIYF.

This chain uses TRBV5-1 with TRBJ1-1; weak D call: TRBD1 (5 bases). V dropped 4 bases and J dropped 4 bases, with 17 bases sitting between them. Germline lookup yields CDR1 SGHRS and CDR2 YFSETQ. CDR3 length: 15 amino acids. The CDR3 here is CASSPAGVSSTEAFF. For the CDR3, the DNA is TGCGCCAGCAGCCCAGCGGGGGTTAGCAGCACTGAAGCTTTCTTT.

The chain uses TRBV6-6 and TRBJ1-1, with D unresolved. CDR1 MNHNY and CDR2 SVGAGI come from the germline V gene (reference sequence). The CDR3 covers 13 residues. V lost 5 bases and J lost 5, with 12 bases in between. The CDR3 reads CASSDEGWTEAFF. The CDR3 DNA follows: TGTGCCAGCAGTGACGAGGGATGGACTGAAGCTTTCTTT.

This clone has just a few counts. V and J are TRBV4-1 and TRBJ2-1, with a weak D call TRBD2 (6 bases). The CDR3 loop spans 16 amino acids. Germline CDR1 and CDR2: MGHRA and YSYEKL. Trimming left V 4 bases short and J 0 bases short, with 13 bases between. The DNA for the CDR3 is TGCGCCAGCAGCCCACTAGCCACAATCTCCTACAATGAGCAGTTCTTC. Encoded protein: CASSPLATISYNEQFF.

The chain employs TRBV12-5 and TRBJ1-4, with 7 bases aligning to TRBD1. Germline V gene lookup returns CDR1 LGHNT and CDR2 FRNRAP. The CDR3 is made up of 14 amino acids. Trimming removed 3 bases from V and 5 bases from J; junction bases left unmatched: 3. CDR3 nucleotide sequence: TGTGCTAGTGGTTTAGGGACAGAGAATGAAAAACTGTTTTTT. Translating gives CASGLGTENEKLFF.

This chain uses TRBV7-2 with TRBJ1-2; a possible D gene is TRBD1 (5 bases). This CDR3 has 14 residues. Germline V gene data show CDR1 as SGHTA and CDR2 as FQGNSA. Trimming took 3 bases from V and 2 from J, leaving 10 bases between them. The CDR3 coding sequence is TGTGCCAGCAGCTTGGAGGGGAGGAACTATGGCTACACCTTC. It translates to CASSLEGRNYGYTF.

This clone was picked up a small number of times. This rearrangement joins TRBV10-3 to TRBJ1-1; TRBD1 agrees at 7 bases. This CDR3 region has 14 residues. Germline V gene data show CDR1 as ENHRY and CDR2 as SYGVKD. Germline trimming cut 3 bases from V and 6 bases from J; bases unmatched to any gene: 7. CDR3 region: CAISDKGQPPEAFF. CDR3 nucleotide sequence: TGTGCCATCAGTGATAAGGGACAGCCCCCTGAAGCTTTCTTT.

The chain has TRBV11-2 and TRBJ1-6; 7 positions agree with TRBD1. The V segment lost 5 bases and the J segment 9 bases; nucleotides outside the gene matches: 10. The CDR3 is made up of 15 amino acids. Germline CDR1 reads SGHAT; CDR2 reads FQNNGV. The CDR3 bases are TGTGCCAGCAGCCCGAGACAGGGAAGGGGTTCACCCCTCCACTTT. Protein product: CASSPRQGRGSPLHF.

V and J are TRBV5-6 and TRBJ1-1; the D gene is possibly TRBD1 (6 bases). The CDR3 runs to 12 residues. V lost 1 base and J lost 11, with 12 bases in between. Germline CDR1 SGHDT, CDR2 YYEEEE. DNA of the CDR3: TGTGCCAGCAGCTTGACAGGGAGGGAGGCTTTCTTT. Encoded protein: CASSLTGREAFF.

This clone was seen only a few times. The chain has TRBV5-1 and TRBJ2-1, with 11 positions matching TRBD2. The V gene end was trimmed by 3 bases and the J gene end by 4 bases; junction bases not matched to a gene: 3. Germline CDR1 SGHRS, CDR2 YFSETQ. The CDR3 has 15 amino acids. CDR3 bases: TGCGCCAGCAGCTCCACTAGCGGGGGATACAATGAGCAGTTCTTC. This translates into CASSSTSGGYNEQFF.

In the case of this clone: One end of the junction is discordant with germline, which a read error may explain. Within the sample, other DNA sequences also encode this same CDR3. This chain connects TRBV30 to TRBJ1-1, with TRBD1 matching 11 bases. Germline lookup yields CDR1 GTSNPN and CDR2 SVGIG (reference sequence). The CDR3 runs to 13 residues. CDR3 amino acids: CAWSGQGATEAFF. For the CDR3, the DNA is TGTGCCTGGAGCGGACAGGGGGCGACTGAAGCCTTCTTT.

A few counts support this clone. The CDR3: CASTDRRGRRIPLHF. The CDR3 DNA reads as TGTGCCAGCACCGACAGGAGGGGGCGGAGAATACCCCTCCACTTT. The rearrangement uses TRBV6-6 and TRBJ1-6; the match to TRBD1 covers 7 bases. With 7 bases clipped from V and 12 bases from J, the junction kept 15 bases outside the gene matches. From germline, CDR1 is MNHNY and CDR2 SVGAGI (reference sequence). The CDR3 is 15 amino acids.

A few counts support this clone. The chain employs TRBV28 and TRBJ2-2, with D perhaps TRBD1 (6 bases). V was shortened by 3 bases and J by 1 base, with 6 bases between the two germline ends. Germline-derived CDR1 and CDR2 are MDHEN and SYDVKM. This CDR3 region has 14 residues. CDR3 sequence: CASSFRGNTGELFF. The CDR3 nucleotides read TGTGCCAGCAGTTTCAGGGGGAACACCGGGGAGCTGTTTTTT.

This clone has just a few counts. This chain links TRBV9 with TRBJ1-6; 7 bases fit TRBD1. The CDR3 has 15 amino acids. From germline, CDR1 is SGDLS and CDR2 YYNGEE. The J segment lost 9 bases and the V segment lost 4 bases, leaving 10 bases of the junction unmatched. DNA for the CDR3: TGTGCCAGCAGCCCATTCAGAGACAGGGCTTCACCCCTCCACTTT. Translated: CASSPFRDRASPLHF. The variable domain in full, completed from reference TRBV9 and TRBJ1-6, reads DSGVTQTPKHLITATGQRVTLRCSPRSGDLSVYWYQQSLDQGLQFLIQYYNGEERAKGNILERFSAQQFPDLHSELNLSSLELGDSALYFCASSPFRDRASPLHFGNGTRLTVT.

The rearrangement links TRBV4-2 to TRBJ2-3; TRBD1 agrees at 11 bases. The CDR3 has 14 residues. Germline CDR1 and CDR2: LGHNA and YNFKEQ. J gave up 3 bases and V 6 bases, and 2 bases lay outside the gene matches. The CDR3 loop reads CASSRDRGTDTQYF. The CDR3 DNA sequence: TGTGCCAGCAGTCGGGACAGGGGGACAGATACGCAGTATTTT.

This clone was seen only a few times. In nucleotides, the CDR3 is TGTGCCAGCAGTGGAGGGACAGCCTATGGCTACACCTTC. This encodes CASSGGTAYGYTF. V gene TRBV2 combines with J gene TRBJ1-2; 7 bases map to TRBD1. The length of the CDR3 is 13 residues. The J segment lost 4 bases and the V segment lost 4 bases, leaving 3 bases of the junction unmatched. CDR1 and CDR2 from the germline V gene are SNHLY and FYNNEI.

The V and J genes are TRBV6-1 and TRBJ1-6, with D possibly matching TRBD1 (6 bases). Germline CDR1 and CDR2: MNHNS and SASEGT. The CDR3 loop spans 14 amino acids. V was cut by 4 bases and J by 8 bases, with 12 bases left in between. This CDR3 is CASSAWDTYSPLHF. The CDR3 DNA reads TGTGCCAGCAGTGCCTGGGACACCTATTCACCCCTCCACTTT.

This clone was seen more than once but under ten times. The chain carries TRBV2 and TRBJ1-6; D possibly corresponds to TRBD1 (5 bases). Germline CDR1 is SNHLY and CDR2 is FYNNEI. V dropped 2 bases and J dropped 9 bases, with 11 bases sitting between them. The CDR3 is 14 amino acids. This chain's CDR3 is CASSESRGGSPLHF. The CDR3 DNA follows: TGTGCCAGCAGTGAAAGTCGCGGGGGTTCACCCCTCCACTTT.

The rearrangement joins TRBV5-4 to TRBJ2-7, with 8 positions matching TRBD2. CDR1 and CDR2 (germline): SGHNT, YYREEE (reference sequence). The trim removed 1 base at V and 1 base at J, leaving 4 bases unmatched. The CDR3 has 15 amino acids. This chain's CDR3 is CASSLIGGASYEQYF. The CDR3 nucleotides are TGTGCCAGCAGCTTGATCGGGGGGGCTTCCTACGAGCAGTACTTC. The complete variable domain, with remaining parts taken from reference TRBV5-4 and TRBJ2-7, reads ETGVTQSPTHLIKTRGQQVTLRCSSQSGHNTVSWYQQALGQGPQFIFQYYREEENGRGNFPPRFSGLQFPNYSSELNVNALELDDSALYLCASSLIGGASYEQYFGPGTRLTVT.

The sample holds a few counts of this clone. The CDR3 here is CASSLGQGWNSPLHF. The CDR3, as DNA: TGTGCCAGCAGCCTCGGACAAGGGTGGAATTCACCCCTCCACTTT. The chain recombines TRBV7-2 with TRBJ1-6; D is perhaps TRBD1 (5 bases). Trimming removed 5 bases from V and 7 bases from J, with 15 bases in between. This CDR3 is built from 15 residues. Germline CDR1 reads SGHTA; CDR2 reads FQGNSA. Full variable domain (outside the CDR3, taken from reference TRBV7-2 and TRBJ1-6): GAGVSQSPSNKVTEKGKDVELRCDPISGHTALYWYRQSLGQGLEFLIYFQGNSAPDKSGLPSDRFSAERTGGSVSTLTIQRTQQEDSAVYLCASSLGQGWNSPLHFGNGTRLTVT.

This clone has more than one count but fewer than ten. The chain carries TRBV19 and TRBJ1-5; 10 bases map to TRBD1. The CDR3 consists of 15 residues. With V trimmed by 6 bases and J by 6 bases, 8 bases remained unmatched. The germline gives CDR1 LNHDA, CDR2 SQIVND (reference sequence). The CDR3 bases are TGTGCCAGTAGCGACTTGGACAGGGGGTTTCAGCCCCAGCATTTT. The encoded protein is CASSDLDRGFQPQHF.